This TCR beta chain was captured by sequencing in a study of resident and recirculating memory T cells in vitiligo. The V gene end was trimmed by 5 bases and the J gene end by 0 bases; junction bases not matched to a gene: 2. This CDR3 is built from 15 residues. Germline assignment: CDR1 MNHEY and CDR2 SMNVEV (reference sequence). General study findings and limits: Different lesions suggested infiltration by different T cell clones.

With respect to this clone: Its target is unknown.

Sequencing was performed with immunoSEQ multiplex PCR; in TCRdb, only in-frame clones are kept and a portion is missing. This table holds around 70,000 clones, approximately 93% found once. The chain uses TRBV27 and TRBJ2-3, with TRBD1 identical over 10 bases. The sample taken for sequencing was blood. The clonotype comes from a male donor with vitiligo. In DNA form, the CDR3 reads TGTGCCAGCAGTCCGGGACAGGGGAGCACAGATACGCAGTATTTT. As protein: CASSPGQGSTDTQYF.